This T cell receptor (beta chain) was obtained from a study of beta chain features in type 1 diabetes (dated by TCRdb to the late 2010s). Regarding the study in general: No differences in mean age, gender distribution, total cell number or subset yield were found between patients and healthy donors. In the study, TCRB repertoires of sorted circulating CD4+ T cell subsets from recently diagnosed type 1 diabetes patients were compared with those of matched healthy donors. A total of 85 million to 140 million sorted cells were examined across all samples, and the number of cells per subset was strongly correlated with RNA yield. Whereas all 30 or so donors provided naive and central memory subsets, regulatory and stem cell-like memory subsets were isolated from just 8 patients and roughly 8 healthy donors. The research as a whole found: A moderate but significant shortening of TCRB CDR3 length was observed in type 1 diabetes patients in all four CD4+ subsets. Patients with type 1 diabetes made fewer insertions and deleted more nucleotides at VDJ recombination sites, implying thymic rearrangement abnormalities. Because cDNA was sequenced instead of genomic DNA, activated cells with high expression could be over-represented, although the groups did not differ in activation or CD3 levels. PCR may preferentially amplify shorter templates, but because patient and control samples were amplified and corrected together, any resulting skew would affect both groups equally. Naive, central memory and regulatory TCRB repertoires appeared more similar among patients than among healthy donors. Only small numbers of individuals were included in the HLA sub-analyses, which left unresolved whether HLA type had any influence on TCRB rearrangement.

A single peripheral blood draw of around 120 mL on average was collected from each donor into heparinised tubes. Using a panel that included CD45RO, CCR7, CD25, CD127, CD95 and CD27, naive, central memory, regulatory and stem cell-like memory CD4+ T cells were sorted on a BD FACSAria II. A purity above 95% was achieved for all sorted populations. PBMCs were separated immediately by Lymphoprep density gradient centrifugation and were stained directly, without being cultured. To minimize batch effects, samples were stained and sorted in pairs, one healthy donor with one patient per experiment. Germline trimming: 3 bases from V, 2 bases from J; junction bases outside gene matches: 3. The CDR3 runs 14 residues from the cysteine to the phenylalanine. Left in the record is the CDR3 DNA by itself, 42 bases read in frame from the first base. CDR1 is given as SEHNR and CDR2 as FQNEAQ, both from the germline V gene (reference sequence).

The entire amount of isolated RNA was reverse transcribed using the High Capacity cDNA Reverse Transcription Kit, so the sequenced TCRB transcripts were expressed ones. Naive, central memory and regulatory T cell samples underwent deep immunoSEQ sequencing, averaging roughly 3.4 million total reads per sample. Sorted cells were lysed in RLT buffer, and RNA was extracted using DNase-treated RNeasy Micro or Mini kits according to cell number. Each cell subset was processed separately to prevent cross-contamination, with patient and healthy donor samples processed together. Using the immunoSEQ multiplex PCR, TCRB sequences were amplified from cDNA into 87-bp fragments spanning the CDR3 region. Sequencing of the amplicons was done on the Illumina HiSeq platform. From the authors' description of their analysis: PCR bias was corrected computationally using synthetic template baselines, and reads within Hamming distance 2 were collapsed, with unmergeable singletons discarded. Reads were aligned to IMGT to assign V, D and J genes, CDR3 length, and insertions or deletions at six rearrangement sites. Clonotype counts were normalized to sorted cell number within each subset before computing true diversity and Gini coefficients with the tcR R package. Repertoire sharing was quantified using the overlap coefficient calculated on TCRB nucleotide sequences. TCRdb limited this immuneACCESS table to in-frame rearrangements with V and J called. A share of clones is missing; checked studies link under half to unresolved V genes, and the rest is unexplained. That table is the source of V, J and clone size, and D and trimming were worked out from the DNA. The sample records 38,000 or so clones, around 64% of which are singletons. Over 2% of the sample is in the top ten clones.

A note on this clone: Its recognized antigen is unknown. The sample holds no much larger clone one base away, and base qualities are not on file.

Sequencing input: Tregs from blood. The intended sense of this specimen's cell subset or site label: regulatory CD4+ T cells. The receptor chain draws on TRBV7-9 and TRBJ2-7, and 8 junctional nucleotides match TRBD1. The TCR was taken from a woman aged 30 to 39 in good health. The CDR3 corresponds to CASSFGTGPYEQYF. The DNA sequence is given as TGTGCCAGCAGCTTCGGGACAGGTCCCTACGAGCAGTACTTC. Reference TRBV7-9 and TRBJ2-7 genes cover what lies past the CDR3, so the full variable domain is DTGVSQNPRHKITKRGQNVTFRCDPISEHNRLYWYRQTLGQGPEFLTYFQNEAQLEKSRLLSDRFSAERPKGSFSTLEIQRTEQGDSAMYLCASSFGTGPYEQYFGPGTRLTVT.